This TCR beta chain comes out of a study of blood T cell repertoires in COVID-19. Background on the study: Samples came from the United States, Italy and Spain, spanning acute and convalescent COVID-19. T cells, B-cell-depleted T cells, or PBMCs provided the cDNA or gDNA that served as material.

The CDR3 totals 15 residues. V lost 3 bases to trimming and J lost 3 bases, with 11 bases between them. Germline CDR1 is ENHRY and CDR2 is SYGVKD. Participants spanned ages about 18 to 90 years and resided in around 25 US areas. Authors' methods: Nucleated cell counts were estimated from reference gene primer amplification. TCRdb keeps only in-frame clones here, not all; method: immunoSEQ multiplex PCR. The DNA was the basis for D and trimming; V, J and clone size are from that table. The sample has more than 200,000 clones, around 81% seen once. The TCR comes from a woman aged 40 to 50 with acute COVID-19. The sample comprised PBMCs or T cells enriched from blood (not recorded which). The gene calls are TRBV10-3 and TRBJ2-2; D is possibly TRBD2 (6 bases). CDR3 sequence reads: CAISDSTGDTGELFF. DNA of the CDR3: TGTGCCATCAGTGATTCAACGGGGGACACCGGGGAGCTGTTTTTT.